The T cell receptor beta chain under discussion was sequenced for a study of prognosis after radiotherapy for stage I lung cancer. As for the study in general: Therapy given concurrently with stereotactic body radiotherapy reached no patient. Study-wide results and limits: Reports indicated that TRBV and TRBJ gene usage differed between patients with and without metastases, including differences in some 10 V and a couple of J genes after SBRT.

Starting from genomic DNA, TCR beta CDR3 was amplified through two-round multiplex PCR. During first-round PCR, primers specific to each TRBV and TRBJ gene were used. MiXCR was run by TCRdb on the multiplex PCR reads, yielding one entry per CDR3 protein. The sample contains around 51,000 distinct CDR3 sequences, over 30% of which appear only once. At least ten counts were recorded for this clonotype. As yet, its antigen is unknown. Collection of peripheral blood, in a volume of six milliliters, was performed at each of two time points. V lost 6 bases and J lost 3, with 26 bases in between. Germline CDR1 ENHRY, CDR2 SYGVKD. The CDR3 sequence is 18 residues long.

The chain employs TRBV10-3 and TRBJ1-2; TRBD1 might be the D (6 bases). The sequence was obtained from a donor aged 50 or older with non-small cell lung cancer. The sample in question was PBMCs, obtained before or after stereotactic body radiation therapy (not recorded which). CDR3 protein: CAISQGVVRRRGDYGYTF. CDR3 coding DNA: TGTGCCATCAGCCAAGGGGTGGTGCGTAGGAGGGGGGACTATGGCTACACCTTC.